This T cell receptor beta chain stems from a study of CD8 T cells in Susac syndrome. Findings and limits, study-wide: The number of individuals included in the study's TCR sequencing and HLA analysis was acknowledged as relatively small.

After extraction with the RNeasy kit, 0.5 to 1 ug of the RNA was reverse transcribed using random hexamers. Multiplex PCR with immunoSEQ amplified the TCR beta CDR3 across 54 Vbeta and 13 Jbeta. TCRdb reprocessed the immunoSEQ multiplex PCR reads with MiXCR, giving one entry per CDR3 protein. The sample shows 300,000 or so distinct CDR3 sequences, 92% of them seen only once. V lost 3 bases, J lost 4 bases, and 4 bases stayed unmatched. The length of the CDR3 is 16 residues. Germline values: CDR1 SGHTA, CDR2 FQGNSA. Sequencing of TCR beta was carried out in blood CD8+ and CD4+ T cells. Negative isolation yielded CD4+ and CD8+ T cells, and FACS enriched TEMRA cells. As for this clonotype: Its specificity is unknown.

The sequence was collected from a human donor with multiple sclerosis. What was sequenced was CD4+ T cells from PBMCs. The V gene is TRBV7-2, the J gene TRBJ2-3; 13 bases map to TRBD2. CDR3: CASSFRLAGGADTQYF. The CDR3 bases are TGTGCCAGCAGCTTCCGACTAGCGGGAGGCGCAGATACGCAGTATTTT.